This paragraph covers one TCR beta chain sequence. The antigen it binds to is not known. No much larger clone is present one base from it, and per-base qualities are unavailable. To prepare the library, the immunoSEQ multiplex PCR assay was applied. Held by TCRdb, this immuneACCESS table contains in-frame sequences only and omits some clones. Under half of the omission traces to an unresolved V gene where checked; the cause of the rest is unknown. Recorded for this sample are roughly 16,000 clones; roughly 73% of them occurred a single time. The ten largest clones add up to about 16% of the sample. The entry originates in a study of PD-1 and CTLA-4 blockade in melanoma (dated by TCRdb to about 2021). About the study as a whole: The study compared how PD-1 blockade and CTLA-4 blockade affected the melanoma-reactive CD8 T cell response in patients with melanoma.

Reading the germline V gene (reference sequence) gives CDR1 LGHDT and CDR2 YNNKEL. V loses 1 base of germline sequence and J loses 5 bases, and the interval between the two ends is 14 bases. The cysteine opens and the phenylalanine closes a CDR3 of 15 amino acids. Just the 45-base CDR3 DNA is kept, in frame starting at base 1. This TCR was sampled from a human donor with melanoma. The source material was CD8+ T cells from peripheral blood, sampled before anti-PD-1 treatment. The rearranged chain carries TRBV3-1 (or the pseudogene TRBV3-2) and TRBJ2-5, with the D gene call left open. The CDR3 loop reads CASSQGTPIGETQYF. The nucleotide sequence is TGTGCCAGCAGCCAAGGAACCCCGATCGGGGAGACCCAGTACTTC.